What follows are 26 T cell receptor beta chains derived from one specimen sequenced in a study of blood T cells in healthy people across ages. A second about 6 to 12 cycle PCR used barcoded and J-beta primers. TCRdb analysed the 5' RACE reads with MiXCR anew, one entry per CDR3 protein. The data show 1.2 million to 1.5 million distinct CDR3 sequences, approximately 42% seen once. Sequencing was done on a sample of blood. The receptor set was obtained from a woman between 18 and 29 years old in good health.

This clonotype was seen only once. This chain links TRBV20-1 with TRBJ2-3; D remains unclear. V shed 2 bases and J shed 6 bases, with 21 bases lying between them. CDR1 is DFQATT and CDR2 is SNEGSKA in the germline V gene (reference sequence). The CDR3 length is 16 residues. CDR3 nucleotide sequence: TGCAGTGCTAGACTCCCCCGTGGTTTTCGGTCCGATACGCAGTATTTT. Its protein product is CSARLPRGFRSDTQYF.

The chain has TRBV6-1 and TRBJ2-1; 10 nucleotides line up with TRBD2. The CDR3 extends over 15 amino acids. V lost 6 bases, J lost 4 bases, and 6 bases stayed unmatched. Germline CDR1 and CDR2: MNHNS and SASEGT. The CDR3 loop reads CASRLAGTSYNEQFF. DNA of the CDR3: TGTGCCAGCAGACTAGCGGGGACGTCTTACAATGAGCAGTTCTTC.

This clonotype was seen only a few times. The CDR3 bases are TGCAGTGCTAGACGCGTCGGAGAGAACATTCAGTACTTC. Protein: CSARRVGENIQYF. The chain links TRBV20-1 to TRBJ2-4; D call uncertain. The V end was cut by 2 bases, the J end by 7 bases, with 12 bases between. Germline-derived CDR1 and CDR2 are DFQATT and SNEGSKA (reference sequence). The CDR3 sequence is 13 residues long.

Details on this clonotype: One base away lies a much larger clone, so this may be a sequencing read error. This chain links TRBV10-3 with TRBJ2-1; TRBD1 or TRBD2 may be the D gene (5 bases each). V lost 8 bases, J lost 6 bases, and 17 bases lay in between. The CDR3 consists of 14 residues. In germline, CDR1 is ENHRY, CDR2 SYGVKD. Here the CDR3 DNA reads TGTGCCATCCAGCCGGGACCAGCGTTCAATGAGCAGTTCTTC. Amino acids: CAIQPGPAFNEQFF.

The chain carries TRBV7-7 and TRBJ2-3, with 9 bases fitting TRBD2. The germline gives CDR1 SSHAT, CDR2 FNYEAQ (reference sequence). V shed 2 bases, J shed 6 bases, and the junction held 6 bases outside the gene matches. There are 15 residues in the CDR3. The CDR3: CASSLTSGPTDTQYF. The CDR3, as DNA: TGTGCCAGCAGCTTAACTAGCGGGCCCACGGATACGCAGTATTTT. The variable domain in full, completed from reference TRBV7-7 and TRBJ2-3, reads GAGVSQSPRYKVTKRGQDVTLRCDPISSHATLYWYQQALGQGPEFLTYFNYEAQPDKSGLPSDRFSAERPEGSISTLTIQRTEQRDSAMYRCASSLTSGPTDTQYFGPGTRLTVL.

This clonotype was seen once. At one end the junction does not follow the germline gene, possibly because of a read error. The V and J genes are TRBV10-3 and TRBJ2-5; D ambiguous. Per germline, CDR1 ENHRY and CDR2 SYGVKD. This CDR3 region has 15 residues. This CDR3 is CVIGPPDLGPETQYF. As DNA, the CDR3 is TGTGTCATCGGGCCGCCTGACCTTGGCCCGGAGACCCAGTACTTC.

As concerns this clonotype: Since a much larger clone is just one base distant, this may be a read error. The chain joins TRBV12-3 or TRBV12-4 to TRBJ2-7; 7 bases agree with TRBD1. The CDR3 length is 14 residues. CDR3 protein: CASSLTGASCEQYF. The CDR3 DNA reads TGTGCCAGCAGTTTAACAGGGGCTTCCTGCGAGCAGTACTTC.

The chain is built from TRBV3-1 and TRBJ1-6, with 8 nucleotides matching TRBD1. CDR3 length: 16 residues. CDR1 and CDR2 from the germline V gene are LGHDT and YNNKEL (reference sequence). Trimming at V came to 2 bases and at J to 6 bases, leaving 6 bases not matched to a gene. The chain's CDR3 is CASSQQDRGINSPLHF. The CDR3 coding sequence is TGTGCCAGCAGCCAACAAGACAGGGGCATTAATTCACCCCTCCACTTT.

This clonotype was detected a few times. J is TRBJ2-1 and V is TRBV7-2; 11 nucleotides agree with TRBD2. The CDR3 covers 15 residues. J gave up 3 bases and V 6 bases, and 4 bases lay outside the gene matches. The germline V gene has CDR1 SGHTA and CDR2 FQGNSA. The CDR3 is CASRPLAGDYNEQFF. The CDR3 nucleotides are TGTGCCAGCAGACCACTAGCGGGGGACTACAATGAGCAGTTCTTC.

The J gene is TRBJ2-3, the V gene TRBV25-1; possibly TRBD2 for D (6 bases). The CDR3 runs 14 residues. CDR1 is MGHDK, CDR2 SYGVNS, per germline. V gave up 7 bases and J gave up 0 bases, with 11 bases separating them. The CDR3 bases are TGTGCCAGCATTGCGGGGTACAGCACAGATACGCAGTATTTT. It yields the protein CASIAGYSTDTQYF. Based on the CDR3 plus reference TRBV25-1 and TRBJ2-3, the full variable domain is EADIYQTPRYLVIGTGKKITLECSQTMGHDKMYWYQQDPGMELHLIHYSYGVNSTEKGDLSSESTVSRIRTEHFPLTLESARPSHTSQYLCASIAGYSTDTQYFGPGTRLTVL.

This CDR3 is CASSPGQTTLITEAFF. The CDR3, as DNA: TGCGCCAGCAGCCCTGGACAGACCACGCTGATCACTGAAGCTTTCTTT. V is TRBV5-1 and J is TRBJ1-1; the D gene is possibly TRBD1 (6 bases). The CDR3 sequence is 16 residues long. Germline CDR1 SGHRS, CDR2 YFSETQ. Trimming shortened V by 4 bases and J by 4 bases, and 20 bases separated the two germline ends. The complete variable domain, with remaining parts taken from reference TRBV5-1 and TRBJ1-1, reads KAGVTQTPRYLIKTRGQQVTLSCSPISGHRSVSWYQQTPGQGLQFLFEYFSETQRNKGNFPGRFSGRQFSNSRSEMNVSTLELGDSALYLCASSPGQTTLITEAFFGQGTRLTVV.

This clonotype showed up just a few times. J is TRBJ2-1 and V is TRBV12-5; either TRBD1 or TRBD2 may supply D (5 bases each). V was cut by 0 bases and J by 3 bases, with 15 bases left in between. CDR3 length equals 17 residues. Germline V CDR1 and CDR2: LGHNT, FRNRAP. In nucleotides, the CDR3 is TGTGCTAGTGGTTTGGTACTTTGGGGGAGTGGCTACAATGAGCAGTTCTTC. Translated: CASGLVLWGSGYNEQFF.

The genes are TRBV6-1 and TRBJ2-1; no clear D. Between the trimmed V and J ends, which lost 5 bases and 9 bases, there was a span of 11 bases. This CDR3 has 12 residues. Per the germline V gene, CDR1 is MNHNS and CDR2 is SASEGT. The CDR3 reads CASSLERTEQFF. For the CDR3, the DNA is TGTGCCAGCAGTCTAGAACGGACTGAGCAGTTCTTC.

This clonotype was observed a few times. The rearrangement joins TRBV20-1 to TRBJ2-2; 9 bases match TRBD2. V lost 3 bases, J lost 6 bases, and 8 bases stayed unmatched. The CDR3 totals 15 residues. CDR1 and CDR2 from the germline V gene are DFQATT and SNEGSKA (reference sequence). CDR3 nucleotide sequence: TGCAGTGCTAGGAATAGCGGGAGTGACGCCGGGGAGCTGTTTTTT. Translated, it gives CSARNSGSDAGELFF.

V and J are TRBV3-1 and TRBJ2-3; tentative D call: TRBD2 (6 bases). The CDR3 extends over 14 amino acids. CDR1 LGHDT and CDR2 YNNKEL come from the germline V gene (reference sequence). V lost 6 bases, J lost 5 bases, and 15 bases lay in between. The CDR3 region has the DNA TGTGCCAGCAGTACTAGCAGATCGGGAGATACGCAGTATTTT. Protein product: CASSTSRSGDTQYF.

This chain links TRBV2 with TRBJ2-2, with D possibly being TRBD2 (7 bases). Trimming stripped 6 bases from V and 2 bases from J, with 10 bases between. The germline V gene has CDR1 SNHLY and CDR2 FYNNEI. The length of the CDR3 is 14 residues. Here the CDR3 reads CASRPGGNTGELFF. In DNA form, the CDR3 reads TGTGCCAGCAGGCCGGGGGGCAACACCGGGGAGCTGTTTTTT.

This clonotype was counted a few times. The genes are TRBV7-9 and TRBJ2-5; 7 nucleotides match TRBD2. This CDR3 is 16 amino acids long. V shed 2 bases, J shed 11 bases, and the junction held 17 bases outside the gene matches. The germline V gene has CDR1 SEHNR and CDR2 FQNEAQ (reference sequence). CDR3 sequence: CASSLTQLAPFSEQYF. The DNA of the CDR3 is TGTGCCAGCAGCTTAACCCAACTAGCGCCTTTTAGTGAGCAGTACTTC.

Only one count was recorded for this clonotype. The chain joins TRBV6-6 to TRBJ2-5; no firm D call. CDR1 is MNHNY and CDR2 is SVGAGI in the germline V gene (reference sequence). This CDR3 is built from 14 residues. Trimming removed 0 bases from V and 5 bases from J, with 10 bases in between. The CDR3 nucleotides are TGTGCCAGCAGTTACTCGAGCAATTTGGAGACCCAGTACTTC. It is translated as CASSYSSNLETQYF.

This clonotype occurred a few times. This chain connects TRBV9 to TRBJ2-7; D call uncertain. The CDR3 has 13 amino acids. Trimming removed 3 bases from V and 4 bases from J, with 11 bases in between. Germline V gives CDR1 SGDLS, CDR2 YYNGEE. For the CDR3, the DNA is TGTGCCAGCAGCGGAGCCCCCCTATACGAGCAGTACTTC. Translation: CASSGAPLYEQYF.

This clonotype was seen only a few times. The J gene is TRBJ2-3, the V gene TRBV5-1; 8 bases line up with TRBD1. Germline V CDR1 and CDR2: SGHRS, YFSETQ. The CDR3 spans 15 residues. With V trimmed by 5 bases and J by 6 bases, 11 bases remained unmatched. The CDR3 DNA is TGCGCCAGCAGGTCGGACAGGGCCTACTTTGATACGCAGTATTTT. Its translation: CASRSDRAYFDTQYF.

V is TRBV29-1 and J is TRBJ1-2; possible D gene TRBD1, 6 bases. The germline V gene encodes CDR1 SQVTM and CDR2 ANQGSEA. The germline V and J ends were trimmed by 2 bases and 3 bases, with 10 bases remaining between them. This CDR3 comprises 13 residues. Written as DNA, the CDR3 is TGCAGCGTTGAAAGGGGGTCGGACTATGGCTACACCTTC. Protein product: CSVERGSDYGYTF.

The J gene is TRBJ2-1, the V gene TRBV7-3; 7 bases match TRBD2. Germline CDR1 reads SGHTA; CDR2 reads FQGTGA. This CDR3 contains 15 residues. V shed 2 bases, J shed 0 bases, and the junction held 1 base outside the gene matches. The CDR3 DNA sequence: TGTGCCAGCAGCTTATGGGACTACTCCTACAATGAGCAGTTCTTC. It is translated as CASSLWDYSYNEQFF.

The CDR3 loop reads CASSLWLRGEQFF. The CDR3 bases are TGTGCCAGCAGCTTATGGCTGAGGGGTGAGCAGTTCTTC. The gene calls are TRBV7-2 and TRBJ2-1; D is tentatively TRBD1 or TRBD2 (5 bases each). V shed 2 bases and J shed 9 bases, with 11 bases lying between them. Per the germline V gene, CDR1 is SGHTA and CDR2 is FQGNSA. This CDR3 is 13 amino acids long.

This clonotype was counted only a few times. This sequence joins TRBV4-2 and TRBJ2-5; a possible D gene is TRBD1 (6 bases). The V end lost 3 bases, the J end lost 2 bases, and 13 bases lay between the germline ends. Germline CDR1 reads LGHNA; CDR2 reads YNFKEQ. This CDR3 has 15 amino acids. The CDR3 sequence: CASSQPGQEQETQYF. The CDR3 DNA follows: TGTGCCAGCAGCCAGCCGGGACAAGAGCAAGAGACCCAGTACTTC.

This clonotype turned up a few times. The chain carries TRBV20-1 and TRBJ2-1, with D hard to call. The CDR3 spans 13 residues. V shed 1 base and J shed 10 bases, with 14 bases lying between them. Germline CDR1 and CDR2: DFQATT and SNEGSKA (reference sequence). The DNA for the CDR3 is TGCAGTGCTAGAGTCCACGGCGCTAGAGAGCAGTTCTTC. Translating gives CSARVHGAREQFF.

The chain joins TRBV3-1 to TRBJ2-1; a weak D match, TRBD2 (5 bases). V lost 1 base to trimming and J lost 2 bases, with 12 bases between them. Germline V gene data show CDR1 as LGHDT and CDR2 as YNNKEL (reference sequence). CDR3 size: 16 residues. CDR3 nucleotides: TGTGCCAGCAGCCAAGGTATCAGCGGCGCCTACAATGAGCAGTTCTTC. Translation: CASSQGISGAYNEQFF.